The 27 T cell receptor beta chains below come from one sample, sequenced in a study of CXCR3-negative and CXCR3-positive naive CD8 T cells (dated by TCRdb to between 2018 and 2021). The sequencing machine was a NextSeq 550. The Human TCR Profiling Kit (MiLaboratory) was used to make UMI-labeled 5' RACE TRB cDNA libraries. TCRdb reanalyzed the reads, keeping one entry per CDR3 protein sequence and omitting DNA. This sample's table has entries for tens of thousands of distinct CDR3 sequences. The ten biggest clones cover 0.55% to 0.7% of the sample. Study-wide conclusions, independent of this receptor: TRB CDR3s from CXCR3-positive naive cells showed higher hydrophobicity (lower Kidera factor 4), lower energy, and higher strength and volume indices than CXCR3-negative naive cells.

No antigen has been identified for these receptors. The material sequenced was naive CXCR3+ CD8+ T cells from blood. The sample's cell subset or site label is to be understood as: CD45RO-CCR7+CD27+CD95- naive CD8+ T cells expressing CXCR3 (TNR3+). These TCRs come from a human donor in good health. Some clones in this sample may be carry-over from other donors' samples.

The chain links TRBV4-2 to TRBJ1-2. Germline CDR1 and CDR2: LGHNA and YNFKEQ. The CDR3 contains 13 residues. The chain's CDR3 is CASSQDYKGTHTF.

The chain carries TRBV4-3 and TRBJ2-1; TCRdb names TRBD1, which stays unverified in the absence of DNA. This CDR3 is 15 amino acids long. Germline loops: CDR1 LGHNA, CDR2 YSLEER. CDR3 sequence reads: CASSAARDRYNEQFF.

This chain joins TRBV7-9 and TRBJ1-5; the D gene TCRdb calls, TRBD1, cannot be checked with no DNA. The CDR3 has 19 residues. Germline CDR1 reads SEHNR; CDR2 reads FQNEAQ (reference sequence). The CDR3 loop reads CASSLVDGPEQGLRQPQHF. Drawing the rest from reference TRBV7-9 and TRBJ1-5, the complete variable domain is DTGVSQNPRHKITKRGQNVTFRCDPISEHNRLYWYRQTLGQGPEFLTYFQNEAQLEKSRLLSDRFSAERPKGSFSTLEIQRTEQGDSAMYLCASSLVDGPEQGLRQPQHFGDGTRLSIL.

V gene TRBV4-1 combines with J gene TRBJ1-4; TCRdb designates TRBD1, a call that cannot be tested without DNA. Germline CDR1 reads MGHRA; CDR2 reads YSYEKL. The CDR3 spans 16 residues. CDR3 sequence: CASSQDRSQGEEKLFF.

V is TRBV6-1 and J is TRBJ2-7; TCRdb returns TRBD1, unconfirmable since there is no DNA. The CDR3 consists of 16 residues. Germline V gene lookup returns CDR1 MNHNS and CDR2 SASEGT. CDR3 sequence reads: CASLGGTSPWSYEQYF.

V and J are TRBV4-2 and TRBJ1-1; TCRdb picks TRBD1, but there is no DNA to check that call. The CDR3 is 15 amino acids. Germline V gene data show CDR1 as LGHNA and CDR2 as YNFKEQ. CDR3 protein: CASSLRQDMNTEAFF.

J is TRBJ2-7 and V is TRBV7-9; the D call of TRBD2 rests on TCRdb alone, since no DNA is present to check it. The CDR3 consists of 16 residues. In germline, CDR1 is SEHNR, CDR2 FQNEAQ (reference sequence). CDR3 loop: CASSLKSGPSSYEQYF.

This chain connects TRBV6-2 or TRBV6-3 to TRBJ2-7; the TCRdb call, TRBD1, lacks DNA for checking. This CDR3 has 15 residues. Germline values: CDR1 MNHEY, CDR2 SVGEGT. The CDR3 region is CASSYVGGGSYEQYF.

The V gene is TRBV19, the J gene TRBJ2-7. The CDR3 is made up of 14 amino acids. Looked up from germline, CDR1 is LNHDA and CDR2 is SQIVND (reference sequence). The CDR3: CASSIVGGSYEQYF.

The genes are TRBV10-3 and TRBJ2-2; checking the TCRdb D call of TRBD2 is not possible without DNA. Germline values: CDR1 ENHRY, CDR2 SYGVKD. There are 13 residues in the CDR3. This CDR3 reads CAIGTADAGELFF.

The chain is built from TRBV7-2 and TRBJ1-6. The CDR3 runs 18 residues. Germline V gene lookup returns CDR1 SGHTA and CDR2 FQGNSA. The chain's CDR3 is CASQPRFGVSSYNSPLHF.

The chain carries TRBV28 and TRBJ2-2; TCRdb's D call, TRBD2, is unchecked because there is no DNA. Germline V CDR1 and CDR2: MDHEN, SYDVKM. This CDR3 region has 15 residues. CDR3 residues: CASSFLREVTGELFF.

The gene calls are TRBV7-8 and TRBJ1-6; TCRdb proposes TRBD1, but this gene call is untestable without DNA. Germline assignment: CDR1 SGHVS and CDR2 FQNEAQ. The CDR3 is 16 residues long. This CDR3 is CASSPLGQSPNSPLHF.

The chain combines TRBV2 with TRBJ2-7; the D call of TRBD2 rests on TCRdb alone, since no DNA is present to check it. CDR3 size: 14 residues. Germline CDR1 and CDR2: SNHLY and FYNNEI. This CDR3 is CASSPGPRRYEQYF.

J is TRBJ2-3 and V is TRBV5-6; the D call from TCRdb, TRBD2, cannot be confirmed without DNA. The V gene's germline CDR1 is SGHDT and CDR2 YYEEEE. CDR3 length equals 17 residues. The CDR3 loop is CASSPDGRATNTDTQYF.

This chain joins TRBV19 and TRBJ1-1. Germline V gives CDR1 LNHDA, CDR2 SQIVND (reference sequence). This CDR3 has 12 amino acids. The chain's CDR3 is CASTVGQEEAFF.

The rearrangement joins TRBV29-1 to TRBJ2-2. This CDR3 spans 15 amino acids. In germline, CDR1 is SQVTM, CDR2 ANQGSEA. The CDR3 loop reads CSVEKRSGFTGELFF.

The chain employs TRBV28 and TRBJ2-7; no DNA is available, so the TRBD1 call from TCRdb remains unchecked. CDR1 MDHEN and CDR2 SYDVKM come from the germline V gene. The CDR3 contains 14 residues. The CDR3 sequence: CASSSTGNHYEQYF.

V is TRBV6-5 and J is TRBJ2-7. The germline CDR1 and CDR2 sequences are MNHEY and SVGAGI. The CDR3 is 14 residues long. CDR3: CASSYSRGTYEQYF.

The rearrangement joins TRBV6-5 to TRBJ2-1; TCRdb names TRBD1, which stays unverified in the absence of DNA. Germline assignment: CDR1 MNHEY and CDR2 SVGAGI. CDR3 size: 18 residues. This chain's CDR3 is CASSSRFPGQNTYNEQFF.

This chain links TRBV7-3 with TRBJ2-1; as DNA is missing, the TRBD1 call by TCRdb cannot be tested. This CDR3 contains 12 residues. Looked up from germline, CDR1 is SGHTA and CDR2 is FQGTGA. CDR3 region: CASSLTDRLQFF. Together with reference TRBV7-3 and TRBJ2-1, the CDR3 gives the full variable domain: GAGVSQTPSNKVTEKGKYVELRCDPISGHTALYWYRQSLGQGPEFLIYFQGTGAADDSGLPNDRFFAVRPEGSVSTLKIQRTERGDSAVYLCASSLTDRLQFFGPGTRLTVL.

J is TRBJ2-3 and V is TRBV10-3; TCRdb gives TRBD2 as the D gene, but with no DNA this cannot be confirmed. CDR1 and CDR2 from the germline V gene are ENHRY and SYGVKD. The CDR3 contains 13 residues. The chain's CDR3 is CAISAGGARTQYF.

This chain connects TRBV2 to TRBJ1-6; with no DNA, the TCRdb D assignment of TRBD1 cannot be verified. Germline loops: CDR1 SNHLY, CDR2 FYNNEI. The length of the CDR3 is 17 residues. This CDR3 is CASSEFDSGSYNSPLHF. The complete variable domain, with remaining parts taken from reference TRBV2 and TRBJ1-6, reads EPEVTQTPSHQVTQMGQEVILRCVPISNHLYFYWYRQILGQKVEFLVSFYNNEISEKSEIFDDQFSVERPDGSNFTLKIRSTKLEDSAMYFCASSEFDSGSYNSPLHFGNGTRLTVT.

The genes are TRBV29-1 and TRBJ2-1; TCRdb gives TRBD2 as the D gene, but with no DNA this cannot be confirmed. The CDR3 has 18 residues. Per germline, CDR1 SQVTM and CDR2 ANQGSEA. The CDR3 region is CSVDGTSGRGRSYNEQFF.

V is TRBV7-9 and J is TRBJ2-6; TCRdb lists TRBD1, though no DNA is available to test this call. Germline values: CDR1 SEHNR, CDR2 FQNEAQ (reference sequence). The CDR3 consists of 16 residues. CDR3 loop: CASSSDRVFGANVLTF.

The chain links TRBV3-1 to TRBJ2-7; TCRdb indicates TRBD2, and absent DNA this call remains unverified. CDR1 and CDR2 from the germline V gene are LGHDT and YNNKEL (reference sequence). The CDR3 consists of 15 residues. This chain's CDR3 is CASSRGSSSIYEQYF.

CDR3 region: CASSMTGTNYGYTF. The chain joins TRBV19 to TRBJ1-2. The CDR3 sequence is 14 residues long. Germline V gene lookup returns CDR1 LNHDA and CDR2 SQIVND (reference sequence).